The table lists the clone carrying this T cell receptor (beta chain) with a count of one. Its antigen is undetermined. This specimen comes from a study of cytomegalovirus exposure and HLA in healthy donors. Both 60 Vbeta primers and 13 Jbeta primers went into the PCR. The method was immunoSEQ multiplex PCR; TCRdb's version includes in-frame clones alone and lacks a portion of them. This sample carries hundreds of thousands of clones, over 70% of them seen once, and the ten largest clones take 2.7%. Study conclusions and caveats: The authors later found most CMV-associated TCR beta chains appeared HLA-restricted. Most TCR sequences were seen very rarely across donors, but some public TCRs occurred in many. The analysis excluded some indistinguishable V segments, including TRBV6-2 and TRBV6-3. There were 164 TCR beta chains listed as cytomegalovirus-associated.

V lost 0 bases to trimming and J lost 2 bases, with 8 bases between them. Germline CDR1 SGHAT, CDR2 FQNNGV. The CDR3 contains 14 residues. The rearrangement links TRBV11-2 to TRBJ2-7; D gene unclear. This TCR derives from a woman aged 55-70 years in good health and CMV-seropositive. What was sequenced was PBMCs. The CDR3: CASSLEAGAYEQYF. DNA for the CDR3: TGTGCCAGCAGCTTAGAGGCAGGTGCCTACGAGCAGTACTTC.